The next 20 T cell receptor beta chains were all read from a single sample in a study of cytotoxic CD8 clonotypes in ibrutinib-treated CLL. Method: immunoSEQ multiplex PCR; TCRdb's copy keeps in-frame clones and lacks some. The sample contains under 35,000 clones, roughly 69% of which appear only once. The material was PBMCs, obtained after 24 months of ibrutinib treatment. These receptors were collected from a human donor with chronic lymphocytic leukemia.

This sequence joins TRBV6-5 and TRBJ2-3; D is ambiguous. CDR1 is MNHEY and CDR2 is SVGAGI in the germline V gene. Deletions cut 7 bases from V and 2 bases from J, with 10 bases between. The CDR3 totals 13 residues. The CDR3 reads CASKHTTTDTQYF. Written as DNA, the CDR3 is TGTGCCAGCAAACATACCACCACAGATACGCAGTATTTT.

The gene calls are TRBV11-2 and TRBJ2-7; D may be TRBD1 (5 bases). The CDR3 length is 13 residues. CDR1 is SGHAT, CDR2 FQNNGV, per germline. V lost 0 bases to trimming and J lost 7 bases, with 10 bases between them. The CDR3: CASSLDRAREQYF. Here the CDR3 DNA reads TGTGCCAGCAGCTTAGACAGGGCGAGAGAGCAGTACTTC. Using reference TRBV11-2 and TRBJ2-7 for the parts outside the CDR3, the full variable domain is EAGVAQSPRYKIIEKRQSVAFWCNPISGHATLYWYQQILGQGPKLLIQFQNNGVVDDSQLPKDRFSAERLKGVDSTLKIQPAKLEDSAVYLCASSLDRAREQYFGPGTRLTVT.

The chain carries TRBV19 and TRBJ1-1; D is ambiguous. V was pared by 4 bases and J by 0 bases, with 6 bases between. Germline CDR1 and CDR2: LNHDA and SQIVND (reference sequence). The CDR3 extends over 13 amino acids. CDR3 in amino acids: CASSKTVNTEAFF. Here the CDR3 DNA reads TGTGCCAGTAGTAAGACTGTGAACACTGAAGCTTTCTTT. Together with reference TRBV19 and TRBJ1-1, the CDR3 gives the full variable domain: DGGITQSPKYLFRKEGQNVTLSCEQNLNHDAMYWYRQDPGQGLRLIYYSQIVNDFQKGDIAEGYSVSREKKESFPLTVTSAQKNPTAFYLCASSKTVNTEAFFGQGTRLTVV.

The CDR3 loop is CASSQSHHQGTGYYEQYF. The CDR3 DNA is TGTGCCAGCAGCCAATCCCACCACCAGGGGACAGGGTACTACGAGCAGTACTTC. The chain is built from TRBV14 and TRBJ2-7, with TRBD1 identical over 9 bases. Germline loops: CDR1 SGHDN, CDR2 FVKESK. The junction had 14 bases not matched to a gene; V was cut back by 2 bases and J by 3 bases. The CDR3 has 18 residues. The variable domain in full, with the rest retrieved from reference TRBV14 and TRBJ2-7, is EAGVTQFPSHSVIEKGQTVTLRCDPISGHDNLYWYRRVMGKEIKFLLHFVKESKQDESGMPNNRFLAERTGGTYSTLKVQPAELEDSGVYFCASSQSHHQGTGYYEQYFGPGTRLTVT.

The J gene is TRBJ1-4, the V gene TRBV9; TRBD1 matches 7 bases. The junction had 7 bases not matched to a gene; V was cut back by 3 bases and J by 8 bases. There are 14 residues in the CDR3. Germline-derived CDR1 and CDR2 are SGDLS and YYNGEE. The CDR3 sequence: CASSEGAKGEKLFF. The DNA for the CDR3 is TGTGCCAGCAGCGAGGGGGCGAAGGGGGAAAAACTGTTTTTT.

The table lists this clone with a few counts. The genes are TRBV7-3 and TRBJ2-2; D uncertain. V was shortened by 3 bases and J by 1 base, with 3 bases between the two germline ends. The CDR3 has 13 residues. Germline lookup yields CDR1 SGHTA and CDR2 FQGTGA. The CDR3 loop is CASSFRNTGELFF. The CDR3, as DNA: TGTGCCAGCAGCTTCCGGAACACCGGGGAGCTGTTTTTT.

The J gene is TRBJ2-2, the V gene TRBV18; no reliable D call. The V gene's germline CDR1 is KGHSH and CDR2 LQKENI. The CDR3 is made up of 13 amino acids. Trimming removed 3 bases from V and 5 bases from J, with 7 bases in between. The CDR3 DNA follows: TGTGCCAGCTCACCCCTACGAACCGGGGAGCTGTTTTTT. It encodes CASSPLRTGELFF.

This clone was observed a handful of times. J is TRBJ1-2 and V is TRBV30, with TRBD1 matching over 7 bases. Trimming at V came to 6 bases and at J to 7 bases, leaving 11 bases not matched to a gene. The CDR3 has 13 amino acids. The V gene's germline CDR1 is GTSNPN and CDR2 SVGIG (reference sequence). The CDR3 reads CACTQGVDFGYTF. The CDR3 nucleotides read TGTGCCTGCACCCAGGGGGTAGACTTTGGCTACACCTTC.

This rearrangement joins TRBV5-1 to TRBJ2-7, with D perhaps matching TRBD1 (6 bases). The CDR3 is 15 amino acids. Deletions cut 5 bases from V and 1 base from J, with 16 bases between. The germline CDR1 and CDR2 sequences are SGHRS and YFSETQ. CDR3 residues: CASREGQFESYEQYF. Here the CDR3 DNA reads TGCGCCAGCAGAGAAGGACAGTTTGAGTCCTACGAGCAGTACTTC.

This clone was observed once. This chain links TRBV5-1 with TRBJ1-2, with 7 bases aligning to TRBD1. CDR1 and CDR2 from the germline V gene are SGHRS and YFSETQ. The CDR3 consists of 16 residues. With 0 bases clipped from V and 7 bases from J, the junction kept 12 bases outside the gene matches. The DNA of the CDR3 is TGCGCCAGCAGCTTGGATCCCGACAGGGCGATGGGTGGCTACACCTTC. It encodes CASSLDPDRAMGGYTF.

The chain combines TRBV9 with TRBJ2-3; no clear D. Per germline, CDR1 SGDLS and CDR2 YYNGEE. V was shortened by 0 bases and J by 3 bases, with 8 bases between the two germline ends. This CDR3 is 14 amino acids long. CDR3 protein: CASSVAPRTDTQYF. In DNA form, the CDR3 reads TGTGCCAGCAGCGTAGCCCCCAGGACAGATACGCAGTATTTT. The complete variable domain, with remaining parts taken from reference TRBV9 and TRBJ2-3, reads DSGVTQTPKHLITATGQRVTLRCSPRSGDLSVYWYQQSLDQGLQFLIQYYNGEERAKGNILERFSAQQFPDLHSELNLSSLELGDSALYFCASSVAPRTDTQYFGPGTRLTVL.

The J gene is TRBJ2-1, the V gene TRBV7-2, with 12 positions matching TRBD2. Germline values: CDR1 SGHTA, CDR2 FQGNSA. V gave up 5 bases and J gave up 1 base; unmatched junction bases: 9. The CDR3 sequence is 18 residues long. CDR3 in DNA: TGTGCCAGCAGCCCGAGTCCCCTAGCGGGGGGGTCCTACAATGAGCAGTTCTTC. Its translation: CASSPSPLAGGSYNEQFF.

The chain uses TRBV7-2 and TRBJ1-1; D is ambiguous. The CDR3 loop spans 14 amino acids. Germline loops: CDR1 SGHTA, CDR2 FQGNSA. The V end was cut by 5 bases, the J end by 0 bases, with 10 bases between. CDR3 in amino acids: CASSDRWVNTEAFF. The CDR3 DNA reads TGTGCCAGCAGCGATAGGTGGGTGAACACTGAAGCTTTCTTT.

The chain employs TRBV18 and TRBJ2-7, with D hard to call. V gave up 6 bases and J gave up 3 bases, with 12 bases separating them. Germline V CDR1 and CDR2: KGHSH, LQKENI. The CDR3 has 13 residues. In DNA, the CDR3 is TGTGCCAGCTCCCCGGACGTCTACTACGAGCAGTACTTC. It specifies CASSPDVYYEQYF.

The chain employs TRBV6-5 and TRBJ1-1, with 9 nucleotides matching TRBD1. Germline-derived CDR1 and CDR2 are MNHEY and SVGAGI. V trimming: 6 bases; J trimming: 5 bases; junction bases outside the gene matches: 4. The CDR3 has 13 residues. The CDR3 loop reads CASRNRGQTEAFF. The CDR3, as DNA: TGTGCCAGCAGAAACAGGGGGCAAACTGAAGCTTTCTTT.

V is TRBV30 and J is TRBJ2-5; no clear D. CDR1 is GTSNPN, CDR2 SVGIG, per germline (reference sequence). The CDR3 has 15 residues. Between the trimmed V and J ends, which lost 1 base and 1 base, there was a span of 13 bases. For the CDR3, the DNA is TGTGCCTGGAGTGAACCTCTGGGCCTCCAAGAGACCCAGTACTTC. This sequence encodes CAWSEPLGLQETQYF.

The V gene is TRBV6-5, the J gene TRBJ1-3; a weak D match, TRBD1 (5 bases). Trimming took 2 bases from V and 0 from J, leaving 11 bases between them. The CDR3 runs to 16 residues. The germline V gene has CDR1 MNHEY and CDR2 SVGAGI. In DNA form, the CDR3 reads TGTGCCAGCAGTTACCGGGGACCCAACTCTGGAAACACCATATATTTT. This encodes CASSYRGPNSGNTIYF.

The chain employs TRBV28 and TRBJ1-2, with 8 bases aligning to TRBD1. Trimming removed 5 bases from V and 7 bases from J; junction bases left unmatched: 6. The germline V gene encodes CDR1 MDHEN and CDR2 SYDVKM. This CDR3 has 13 amino acids. The CDR3: CASSLQGVGGYTF. The CDR3 bases are TGTGCCAGCAGTCTACAGGGGGTAGGTGGCTACACCTTC.

The rearrangement links TRBV6-1 to TRBJ2-2; D possibly corresponds to TRBD1 (5 bases). The CDR3 contains 14 residues. V lost 11 bases and J 7 bases, leaving 20 bases between the germline ends. CDR1 is MNHNS and CDR2 is SASEGT in the germline V gene. The CDR3 region is CASGSQGYNGELFF. DNA for the CDR3: TGTGCCTCCGGGTCGCAGGGCTACAACGGGGAGCTGTTTTTT.

This chain connects TRBV29-1 to TRBJ2-3; D unclear. V dropped 0 bases and J dropped 5 bases, with 18 bases sitting between them. CDR1 SQVTM and CDR2 ANQGSEA come from the germline V gene. The CDR3 is made up of 16 amino acids. The CDR3 coding sequence is TGCAGCGTTGAAGACAGCGACTCTTATTTAGTAGATACGCAGTATTTT. It encodes CSVEDSDSYLVDTQYF.